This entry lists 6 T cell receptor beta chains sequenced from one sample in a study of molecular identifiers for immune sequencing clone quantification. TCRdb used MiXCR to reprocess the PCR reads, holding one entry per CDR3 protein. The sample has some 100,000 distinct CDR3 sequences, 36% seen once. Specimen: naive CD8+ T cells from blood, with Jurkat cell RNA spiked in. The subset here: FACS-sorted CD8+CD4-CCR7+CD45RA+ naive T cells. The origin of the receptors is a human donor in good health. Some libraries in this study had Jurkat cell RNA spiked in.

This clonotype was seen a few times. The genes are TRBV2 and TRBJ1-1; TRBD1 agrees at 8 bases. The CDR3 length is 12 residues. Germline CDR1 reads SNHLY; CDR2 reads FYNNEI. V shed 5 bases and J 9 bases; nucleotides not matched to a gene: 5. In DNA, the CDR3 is TGTGCCAGCAGTCTCCAGGGGGCGCAAGCTTTCTTT. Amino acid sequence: CASSLQGAQAFF.

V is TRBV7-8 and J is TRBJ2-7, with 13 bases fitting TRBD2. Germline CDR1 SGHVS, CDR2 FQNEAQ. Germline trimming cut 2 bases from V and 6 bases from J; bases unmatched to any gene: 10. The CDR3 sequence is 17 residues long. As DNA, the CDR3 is TGTGCCAGCAGCTTACGAGCAAGGACTAGCGGGAGTTCCGAGCAGTACTTC. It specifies CASSLRARTSGSSEQYF.

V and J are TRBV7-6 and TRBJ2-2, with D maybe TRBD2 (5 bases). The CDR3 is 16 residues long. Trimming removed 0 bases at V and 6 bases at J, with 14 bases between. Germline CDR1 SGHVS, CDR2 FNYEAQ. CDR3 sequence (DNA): TGTGCCAGCAGCTTAGCCTACCGGGAAGAGGCCGGGGAGCTGTTTTTT. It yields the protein CASSLAYREEAGELFF. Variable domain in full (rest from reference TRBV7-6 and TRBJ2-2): GAGVSQSPRYKVTKRGQDVALRCDPISGHVSLYWYRQALGQGPEFLTYFNYEAQQDKSGLPNDRFSAERPEGSISTLTIQRTEQRDSAMYRCASSLAYREEAGELFFGEGSRLTVL.

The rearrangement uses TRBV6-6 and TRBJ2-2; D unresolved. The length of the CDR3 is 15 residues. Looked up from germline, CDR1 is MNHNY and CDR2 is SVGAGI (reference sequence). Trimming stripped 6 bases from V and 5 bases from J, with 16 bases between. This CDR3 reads CASSYLVGGTGELFF. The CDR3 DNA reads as TGTGCCAGCAGCTATCTAGTCGGCGGAACCGGGGAGCTGTTTTTT.

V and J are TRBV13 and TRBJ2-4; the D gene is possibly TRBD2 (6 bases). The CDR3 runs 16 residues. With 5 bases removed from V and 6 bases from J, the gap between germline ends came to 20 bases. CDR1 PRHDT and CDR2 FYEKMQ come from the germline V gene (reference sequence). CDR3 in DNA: TGTGCCAGCAGCCCGACCGGGCTAGCGAGAGGAAACATTCAGTACTTC. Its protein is CASSPTGLARGNIQYF.

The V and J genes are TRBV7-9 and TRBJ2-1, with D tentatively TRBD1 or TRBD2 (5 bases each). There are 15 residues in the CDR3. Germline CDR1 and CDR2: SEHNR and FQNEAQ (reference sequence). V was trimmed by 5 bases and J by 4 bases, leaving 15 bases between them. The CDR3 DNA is TGTGCCAGCAGCGGCTCGGCAGGGACGTACAATGAGCAGTTCTTC. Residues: CASSGSAGTYNEQFF.